This T cell receptor (beta chain) stems from a study of molecular identifiers for immune sequencing clone quantification. TCRdb analysed the PCR reads with MiXCR anew, one entry per CDR3 protein. Here the sample spans under 600,000 distinct CDR3 sequences, under 30% being singletons. In this sample, this clonotype turned up many times. Germline CDR1 and CDR2: SEHNR and FQNEAQ (reference sequence). The CDR3 runs to 14 residues. V shed 5 bases, J shed 6 bases, and the junction held 9 bases outside the gene matches. Material: naive CD8+ T cells from blood, with Jurkat cell RNA spiked in. This sample's subset: FACS-sorted CD8+CD4-CCR7+CD45RA+ naive T cells. The chain has TRBV7-9 and TRBJ1-1, with 7 nucleotides matching TRBD1. The source is a human donor in good health. Some libraries in this study had Jurkat cell RNA spiked in. The CDR3 nucleotides are TGTGCCAGCAGCACCCGACAGGGCAGAGCTGAAGCTTTCTTT. The encoded protein is CASSTRQGRAEAFF.